This paragraph reports one T cell receptor (beta chain). What it binds is not known. This sample is part of a study of T cells in Graves' hyperthyroidism and ophthalmopathy. Study as a whole: At initial diagnosis, before any treatment had begun, peripheral blood was obtained.

The V segment lost 1 base and the J segment 1 base; nucleotides outside the gene matches: 13. Germline CDR1 and CDR2: MGHRA and YSYEKL. The CDR3 spans 19 residues. Study observations and caveats: Ophthalmopathy could be told apart from stable hyperthyroidism with a 13 V-J model.

Researchers amplified the TCR beta CDR3 regions from RNA transcripts. First-round RT-PCR of the TCR CDR3 relied on the HTBI primer set. TCRdb passed the multiplex PCR reads through MiXCR, listing each CDR3 protein once. The sample records around 340,000 distinct CDR3 sequences, around 16% being singletons. The sample comprised blood. The chain employs TRBV4-1 and TRBJ1-5, with 7 bases fitting TRBD1. This clonotype originated in a man aged 25-45 years with Graves' hyperthyroidism. The CDR3: CASSQGVFYRGRSNQPQHF. Here the CDR3 DNA reads TGCGCCAGCAGCCAAGGAGTGTTCTACAGGGGTCGGAGCAATCAGCCCCAGCATTTT.